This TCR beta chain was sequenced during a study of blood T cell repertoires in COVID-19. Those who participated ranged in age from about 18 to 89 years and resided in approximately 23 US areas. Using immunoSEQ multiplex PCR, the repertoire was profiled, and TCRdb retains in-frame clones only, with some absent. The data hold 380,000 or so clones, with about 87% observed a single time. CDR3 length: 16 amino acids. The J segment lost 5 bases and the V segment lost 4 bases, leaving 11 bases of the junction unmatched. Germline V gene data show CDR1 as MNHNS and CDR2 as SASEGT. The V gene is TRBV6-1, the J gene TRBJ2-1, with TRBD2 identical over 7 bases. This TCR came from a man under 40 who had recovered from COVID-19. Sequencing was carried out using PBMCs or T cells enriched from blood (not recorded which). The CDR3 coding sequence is TGTGCCAGCAGTGCATGGCTAGCGGTGGGAAACAATGAGCAGTTCTTC. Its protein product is CASSAWLAVGNNEQFF.